The rows below give T cell receptor beta chains drawn from one sample of a study of Graves' ophthalmopathy and Graves' hyperthyroidism. TCRdb reprocessed the multiplex PCR reads with MiXCR, giving one entry per CDR3 protein. The sample has about 380,000 distinct CDR3 sequences; 15% are singletons. The specimen sequenced was peripheral blood. These TCRs come from a woman between 18 and 30 years old with stable Graves' hyperthyroidism. Both conserved end residues are part of each CDR3. Each record gives: J gene, clone size, V gene, D gene, CDR3 DNA, CDR3 protein. A D gene is named only where the DNA matches it firmly. Rows may omit the clone size; those that give it use once, few, many or a size class.

>TRBJ1-1|many|TRBV7-9|NA
TGTGCCAGCAGCTTCCAATCCGCTGAAGCTTTCTTT
CASSFQSAEAFF
>TRBJ1-5|NA|TRBV14|TRBD1
TGTGCCAGCAGCCAAGGGACAGGGGATCAGCCCCTGCATTTT
CASSQGTGDQPLHF
>TRBJ2-5|few|TRBV7-9|NA
TGTGCCAGCAGCTTAGTGGTCGGGGAGGTGAAGACCCAGTACTTC
CASSLVVGEVKTQYF
>TRBJ1-2|many|TRBV6-4|NA
TGTGCCAGCAGTGAAACAGGGAGAGGTGATATCAATGGCTACACCTTC
CASSETGRGDINGYTF
>TRBJ2-7|many|TRBV12-3/TRBV12-4|TRBD2
TGTGCCAGCAGCTCCCGATGGGGGGGGAACGAGCAGTACTTC
CASSSRWGGNEQYF
>TRBJ1-2|many|TRBV24-1|NA
TGTGCCACCAGTGACCCGACACCCGGCCGGGGCTACACCTTC
CATSDPTPGRGYTF
>TRBJ1-1|many|TRBV6-5|NA
TGTGCCAGCAATTCATTGAACACTGAAGCTTTCTTT
CASNSLNTEAFF
>TRBJ1-1|NA|TRBV15|NA
TGTGCCGCAAGATCCCGACGGGGGAGGAACACTGAAGCTTTCTTT
CAARSRRGRNTEAFF
>TRBJ2-7|NA|TRBV20-1|NA
TGCAGTGCTAGCCCCGGATCCATGGGCGAGCAGTACTTC
CSASPGSMGEQYF
>TRBJ2-4|few|TRBV7-2|NA
TGTGCCAGCAGCTTAAACAGGGTGGGAAACATTCAGTACTTC
CASSLNRVGNIQYF
>TRBJ2-7|many|TRBV20-1|TRBD1
TGCAGTGCTAGAGTAGGAGGGACAGGGGGCGAGCAGTACTTC
CSARVGGTGGEQYF
>TRBJ2-7|many|TRBV20-1|TRBD1
TGCAGTGCTAGGGACAGGGGATACTACGAGCAGTACTTC
CSARDRGYYEQYF
>TRBJ1-5|many|TRBV12-3/TRBV12-4|NA
TGTGCCAGCAGTAAGTCGAGGCCCGAGAGCAATCAGCCCCAGCATTTT
CASSKSRPESNQPQHF
>TRBJ1-1|many|TRBV20-1|NA
TGCAGTGCTTTCCCGGGAGGATCACTGGGCGCTTTCTTT
CSAFPGGSLGAFF
>TRBJ1-1|many|TRBV10-3|NA
TGTGCCATCAGTGAGATCCCGAACATGAACACTGAAGCTTTCTTT
CAISEIPNMNTEAFF
>TRBJ1-1|few|TRBV20-1|NA
TGCAGTGCTAGTATGTTCGGGGCGGAGAACACTGAAGCTTTCTTT
CSASMFGAENTEAFF
>TRBJ1-1|many|TRBV5-1|NA
TGCGCCAGCAGCCCGACAGGACTAAAGACTGAAGCTTTCTTT
CASSPTGLKTEAFF
>TRBJ1-5|many|TRBV19|TRBD1
TGTGCCAGTAGCCTACAGGGGTCAGTTGATCAGCCCCAGCATTTT
CASSLQGSVDQPQHF
>TRBJ1-5|NA|TRBV6-1|NA
TGTGCCAGCAGTCTGGACGGGGTCCGGCCCCAGCATTTT
CASSLDGVRPQHF
>TRBJ1-2|many|TRBV9|NA
TGTGCCAGCAGCCCAGAGGTCTTTCCAGGAAACTATGGCTACACCTTC
CASSPEVFPGNYGYTF
>TRBJ2-5|many|TRBV24-1|TRBD2
TGTGCCACCAGAGGTGGGACTAAAGAGACCCAGTACTTC
CATRGGTKETQYF
>TRBJ1-1|many|TRBV29-1|NA
TGCAGCTCGAAGTGGCCGGGCACTGAAGCTTTCTTT
CSSKWPGTEAFF
>TRBJ2-2|few|TRBV6-4|TRBD2
TGTGCCAGCACCCTAAAGGCAAGCGGGGGTTACACTGGGGAGCTGTTTTTT
CASTLKASGGYTGELFF
>TRBJ1-2|once|TRBV12-5|TRBD1
TGTGCTAGTGCTAGACAGGGGTCGGACTATGGCTACACCTTC
CASARQGSDYGYTF